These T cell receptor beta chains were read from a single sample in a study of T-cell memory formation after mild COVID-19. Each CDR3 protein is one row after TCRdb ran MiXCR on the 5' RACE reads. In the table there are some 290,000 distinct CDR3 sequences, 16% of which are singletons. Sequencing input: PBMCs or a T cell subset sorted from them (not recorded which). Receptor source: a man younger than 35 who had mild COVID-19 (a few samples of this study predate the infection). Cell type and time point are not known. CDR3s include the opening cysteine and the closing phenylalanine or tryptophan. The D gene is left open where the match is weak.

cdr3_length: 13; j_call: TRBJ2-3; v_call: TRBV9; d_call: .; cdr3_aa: CASSVGTVDTQYF
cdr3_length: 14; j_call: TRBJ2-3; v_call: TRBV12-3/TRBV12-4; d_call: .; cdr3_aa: CASSYGQAGDTQYF
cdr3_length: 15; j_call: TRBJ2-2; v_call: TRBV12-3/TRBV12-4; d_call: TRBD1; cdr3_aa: CASSFQGANTGELFF
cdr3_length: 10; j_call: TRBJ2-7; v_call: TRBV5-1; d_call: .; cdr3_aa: CASSISEQYF
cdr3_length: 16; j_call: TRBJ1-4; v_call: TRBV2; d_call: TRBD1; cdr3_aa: CASSEGSQTGGVKLFF
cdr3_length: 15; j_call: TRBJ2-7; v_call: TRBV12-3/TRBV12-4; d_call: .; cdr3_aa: CASSLLAGQPYEQYF
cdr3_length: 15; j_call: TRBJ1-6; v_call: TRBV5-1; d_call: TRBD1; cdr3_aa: CASSSGTANNSPLHF
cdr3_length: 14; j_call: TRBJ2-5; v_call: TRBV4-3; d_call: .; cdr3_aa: CASSLQGGKETQYF
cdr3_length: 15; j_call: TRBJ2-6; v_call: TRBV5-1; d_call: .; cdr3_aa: CASSLQDSGANVLTF
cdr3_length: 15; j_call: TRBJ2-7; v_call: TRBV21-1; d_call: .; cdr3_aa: CASSKVGGTIYEQYF
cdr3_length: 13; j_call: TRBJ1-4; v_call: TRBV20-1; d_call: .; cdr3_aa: CSARVGGNEKLFF
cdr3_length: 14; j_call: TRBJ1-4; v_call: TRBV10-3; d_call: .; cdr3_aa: CAISDLGSTEKLFF
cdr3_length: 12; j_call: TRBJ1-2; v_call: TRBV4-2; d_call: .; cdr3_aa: CASGDFNYGYTF
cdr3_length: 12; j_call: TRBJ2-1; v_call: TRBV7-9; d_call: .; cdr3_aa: CASWGGRYEQFF
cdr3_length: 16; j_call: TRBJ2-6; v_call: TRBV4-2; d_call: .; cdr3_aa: CASSQHTGTGANVLTF
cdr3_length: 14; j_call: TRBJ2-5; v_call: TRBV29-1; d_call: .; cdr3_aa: CSVEGYRPGETQYF
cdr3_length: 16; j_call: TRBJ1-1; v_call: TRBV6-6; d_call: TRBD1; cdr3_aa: CASSPETGGMNTEAFF
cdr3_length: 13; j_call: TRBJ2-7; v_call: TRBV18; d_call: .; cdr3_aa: CASSPQTDYEQYF
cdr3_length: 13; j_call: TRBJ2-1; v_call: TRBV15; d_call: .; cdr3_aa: CATSRERPPSPFF
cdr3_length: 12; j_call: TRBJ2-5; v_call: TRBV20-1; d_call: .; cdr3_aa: CSALTGPGTQYF